The clone carrying this TCR beta chain was recorded only once. The data were obtained in a study of control samples from healthy donors and cancer patients. With V trimmed by 2 bases and J by 2 bases, 13 bases remained unmatched. Germline assignment: CDR1 SNHLY and CDR2 FYNNEI. The CDR3 contains 18 residues. TCRdb keeps only in-frame clones here, not all; method: immunoSEQ multiplex PCR. Of under 20,000 clones detected, more than 70% appear once; the ten largest clones hold 11%. This clonotype was obtained from a woman between 70 and 85 years old with colorectal cancer. The V call is TRBV2, the J call TRBJ2-3; 7 nucleotides agree with TRBD2. Sequencing input: PBMCs. The CDR3 sequence is CASSEIDPTSVATDTQYF. For the CDR3, the DNA is TGTGCCAGCAGTGAAATCGACCCAACTAGCGTAGCCACAGATACGCAGTATTTT.